The 30 T cell receptor beta chains below all came from one sample that was sequenced in a study of T cells expressing NK-cell markers. Reprocessing the 5' RACE reads, TCRdb reports a single entry for every CDR3 protein and omits DNA. Recorded here are some 500,000 distinct CDR3 sequences; the top ten clones represent 1.4%. Sequencing was performed on blood T cells: a sorted CD56 or NKG2C T cell subset, CD4+ or CD8+ T cells, or bulk PBMC T cells (not recorded which). The receptors shown here come from a woman between 45 and 65 years old in good health.

V is TRBV27 and J is TRBJ2-5. CDR3 length: 13 residues. Per germline, CDR1 MNHEY and CDR2 SMNVEV (reference sequence). The CDR3 here is CASSFEAEETQYF.

The CDR3 loop reads CASSQGTGGALRAGELFF. The chain has TRBV3-1 and TRBJ2-2; TCRdb names TRBD1, which stays unverified in the absence of DNA. There are 18 residues in the CDR3. The germline gives CDR1 LGHDT, CDR2 YNNKEL (reference sequence).

The chain employs TRBV12-3 or TRBV12-4 and TRBJ2-7; TCRdb's D call of TRBD1 is untestable without DNA. The CDR3 covers 16 residues. CDR3 in amino acids: CASSLVLGTGGNEQYF.

The V call is TRBV6-1, the J call TRBJ2-1; TCRdb reports TRBD2, a call that lacks DNA to check it against. CDR1 is MNHNS and CDR2 is SASEGT in the germline V gene. This CDR3 region has 19 residues. CDR3 sequence reads: CASSPLPRTSGRSYNEQFF.

The CDR3 protein is CASRPGDSGNTIYF. This chain links TRBV5-1 with TRBJ1-3. The CDR3 is 14 amino acids. Germline V gene lookup returns CDR1 SGHRS and CDR2 YFSETQ.

The chain couples TRBV12-3 or TRBV12-4 to TRBJ1-1; TCRdb proposes TRBD1, but this gene call is untestable without DNA. CDR3 length: 17 residues. CDR3 loop: CASSLRYRVLEGAEAFF.

The chain carries TRBV5-5 and TRBJ1-4. The V gene's germline CDR1 is SGHKS and CDR2 YYEKEE (reference sequence). CDR3 length: 15 amino acids. CDR3 in amino acids: CASSLKGFRGEKLFF.

The gene calls are TRBV3-1 and TRBJ1-5. Germline V gene lookup returns CDR1 LGHDT and CDR2 YNNKEL (reference sequence). The CDR3 runs to 15 residues. CDR3: CASSQMTGGNQPQHF.

The rearrangement joins TRBV12-3 or TRBV12-4 to TRBJ2-7; TCRdb outputs TRBD2, but without DNA this stays unchecked. The CDR3 covers 15 residues. The chain's CDR3 is CASSPPAGGLGEQYF.

V usage is TRBV25-1 and J usage is TRBJ2-2; TCRdb outputs TRBD1, but without DNA this stays unchecked. The V gene's germline CDR1 is MGHDK and CDR2 SYGVNS. CDR3 size: 17 residues. The CDR3 region is CASMRPGGPAGTGELFF.

This chain connects TRBV3-1 to TRBJ1-1; the D gene TCRdb calls, TRBD1, cannot be checked with no DNA. CDR1 is LGHDT, CDR2 YNNKEL, per germline (reference sequence). CDR3 size: 16 residues. The chain's CDR3 is CASSQGQARSRTEAFF.

The V gene is TRBV12-3 or TRBV12-4, the J gene TRBJ2-1; TCRdb lists TRBD2, though no DNA is available to test this call. The CDR3 loop spans 17 amino acids. CDR3 amino acids: CATLGGLLPKTSNEQFF.

This rearrangement joins TRBV3-1 to TRBJ2-5. Germline lookup yields CDR1 LGHDT and CDR2 YNNKEL (reference sequence). This CDR3 is built from 15 residues. CDR3 in amino acids: CASSQGSPSQETQYF.

The chain has TRBV12-3 or TRBV12-4 and TRBJ1-4; TCRdb outputs TRBD1, but without DNA this stays unchecked. The CDR3 totals 15 residues. CDR3 sequence reads: CASSLARGGGEKLFF.

The chain combines TRBV4-1 with TRBJ2-3. The CDR3 contains 13 residues. Germline lookup yields CDR1 MGHRA and CDR2 YSYEKL. The CDR3 loop is CASSQDATDTQYF.

This chain uses TRBV5-6 with TRBJ2-1; the D gene TCRdb calls, TRBD2, cannot be checked with no DNA. Germline CDR1 and CDR2: SGHDT and YYEEEE. The CDR3 loop spans 17 amino acids. The CDR3 sequence is CASRPGTSGAFYNEQFF.

The V gene is TRBV11-1, the J gene TRBJ2-5; with no DNA, the TCRdb D assignment of TRBD2 cannot be verified. The CDR3 has 15 amino acids. CDR1 is SGHAT, CDR2 FQDESV, per germline (reference sequence). CDR3 protein: CASSLGSVRQETQYF.

The chain's CDR3 is CASSLVSLGAFF. This chain links TRBV27 with TRBJ1-1; TCRdb's D call of TRBD1 is untestable without DNA. This CDR3 spans 12 amino acids. CDR1 is MNHEY and CDR2 is SMNVEV in the germline V gene (reference sequence).

This chain's CDR3 is CASSRGVGGANTGELFF. This rearrangement joins TRBV11-2 to TRBJ2-2; TCRdb names TRBD1, which stays unverified in the absence of DNA. CDR3 length equals 17 residues. The germline CDR1 and CDR2 sequences are SGHAT and FQNNGV. Looking up the rest from reference TRBV11-2 and TRBJ2-2 gives the full variable domain: EAGVAQSPRYKIIEKRQSVAFWCNPISGHATLYWYQQILGQGPKLLIQFQNNGVVDDSQLPKDRFSAERLKGVDSTLKIQPAKLEDSAVYLCASSRGVGGANTGELFFGEGSRLTVL.

The rearrangement uses TRBV4-1 and TRBJ2-3; TCRdb proposes TRBD2, but this gene call is untestable without DNA. The CDR3 totals 14 residues. Germline V gene lookup returns CDR1 MGHRA and CDR2 YSYEKL. The CDR3 loop is CASSSRRATDTQYF.

This chain joins TRBV7-9 and TRBJ2-7; TCRdb returns TRBD2, unconfirmable since there is no DNA. CDR1 SEHNR and CDR2 FQNEAQ come from the germline V gene (reference sequence). The CDR3 consists of 16 residues. The CDR3 region is CASSLAAGKSDYEQYF.

J is TRBJ1-1 and V is TRBV21-1. TRBV21-1 is a recognized pseudogene. The CDR3 consists of 16 residues. The CDR3 spells CASSKVEYDPNTEAFF.

The CDR3 loop is CSAPQGRFGDTQYF. The J gene is TRBJ2-3, the V gene TRBV20-1; TCRdb's D call, TRBD1, is unchecked because there is no DNA. CDR3 length equals 14 residues. CDR1 is DFQATT and CDR2 is SNEGSKA in the germline V gene (reference sequence).

The rearrangement links TRBV5-5 to TRBJ1-5. The CDR3 sequence is 15 residues long. CDR1 is SGHKS and CDR2 is YYEKEE in the germline V gene (reference sequence). The CDR3 spells CASSLGRDRNQPQHF.

The chain is built from TRBV24-1 and TRBJ1-5; TCRdb designates TRBD1, a call that cannot be tested without DNA. The CDR3 contains 15 residues. Germline lookup yields CDR1 KGHDR and CDR2 SFDVKD. Here the CDR3 reads CATSEGHTSNQPQHF.

The V and J genes are TRBV11-2 and TRBJ1-2. Germline loops: CDR1 SGHAT, CDR2 FQNNGV. The CDR3 loop spans 14 amino acids. This CDR3 is CASSLGRLGDGYTF. The full variable domain, rest sourced from reference TRBV11-2 and TRBJ1-2, is EAGVAQSPRYKIIEKRQSVAFWCNPISGHATLYWYQQILGQGPKLLIQFQNNGVVDDSQLPKDRFSAERLKGVDSTLKIQPAKLEDSAVYLCASSLGRLGDGYTFGSGTRLTVV.

This chain uses TRBV20-1 with TRBJ1-3. In germline, CDR1 is DFQATT, CDR2 SNEGSKA (reference sequence). The CDR3 runs to 14 residues. The CDR3 is CSARAMVATNTIYF.

The chain employs TRBV27 and TRBJ2-2; the D call from TCRdb, TRBD2, cannot be confirmed without DNA. This CDR3 contains 16 residues. The V gene's germline CDR1 is MNHEY and CDR2 SMNVEV (reference sequence). This CDR3 reads CASTRTSGANTGELFF.

The chain links TRBV12-5 to TRBJ2-3. Germline CDR1 and CDR2: LGHNT and FRNRAP. There are 15 residues in the CDR3. The CDR3 loop reads CASGKGLGFTDTQYF.

The chain couples TRBV28 to TRBJ2-5; the D gene TCRdb calls, TRBD1, cannot be checked with no DNA. This CDR3 contains 14 residues. Germline V gene data show CDR1 as MDHEN and CDR2 as SYDVKM. This chain's CDR3 is CASGRGGARETQYF.